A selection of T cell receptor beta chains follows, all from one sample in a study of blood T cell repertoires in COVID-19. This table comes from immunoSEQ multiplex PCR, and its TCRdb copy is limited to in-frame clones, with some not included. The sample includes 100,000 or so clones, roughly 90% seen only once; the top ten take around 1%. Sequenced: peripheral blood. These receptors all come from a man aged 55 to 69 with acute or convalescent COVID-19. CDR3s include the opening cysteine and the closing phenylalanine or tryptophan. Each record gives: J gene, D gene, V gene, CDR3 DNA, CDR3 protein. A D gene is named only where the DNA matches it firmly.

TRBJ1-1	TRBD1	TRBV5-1	TGCGCCAGCAGCATCCGGGACAGCACTGAAGCTTTCTTT	CASSIRDSTEAFF
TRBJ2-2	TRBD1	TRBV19	TGTGCCAGTAGCTCTACAGGGGCAGTATTATCCGGGGAGCTGTTTTTT	CASSSTGAVLSGELFF
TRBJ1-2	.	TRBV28	TGTGCCAGCAGGCGGGCTGGCGGTGGCTACACCTTC	CASRRAGGGYTF
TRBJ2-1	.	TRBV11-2	TGTGCCAGCAGCTTAGACAGGGTCACCTACAATGAGCAGTTCTTC	CASSLDRVTYNEQFF
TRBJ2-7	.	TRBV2	TGTGCCAGCAGCGGGACATACGCACTCTACGAGCAGTACTTC	CASSGTYALYEQYF
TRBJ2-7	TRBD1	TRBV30	TGTGCCTGGAGTGGACAGGGGGTATGGGAGCAGTACTTC	CAWSGQGVWEQYF
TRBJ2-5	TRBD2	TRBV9	TGTGCCAGCAGCTCCAACTTAGCGGGAGGTCAAGAGACCCAGTACTTC	CASSSNLAGGQETQYF
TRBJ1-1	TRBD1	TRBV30	TGTGCCTGGGGGCCGGGGACAGAGAACACTGAAGCTTTCTTT	CAWGPGTENTEAFF
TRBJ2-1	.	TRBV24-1	TGTGCCACCAGTGATTTCAAACAGGGTGACTACAATGAGCAGTTCTTC	CATSDFKQGDYNEQFF
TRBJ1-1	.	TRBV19	TGTGCCAGTAGTATAACTACCCCAAGGGGTGAAGCTTTCTTT	CASSITTPRGEAFF
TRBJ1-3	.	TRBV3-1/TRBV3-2	TGTGCCAGCAGCCTCACAGGGATATCCTCTGGAAACACCATATATTTT	CASSLTGISSGNTIYF
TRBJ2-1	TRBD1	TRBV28	TGTGCCAGCAGTTCCGGGACAGTCTACAATGAGCAGTTCTTC	CASSSGTVYNEQFF